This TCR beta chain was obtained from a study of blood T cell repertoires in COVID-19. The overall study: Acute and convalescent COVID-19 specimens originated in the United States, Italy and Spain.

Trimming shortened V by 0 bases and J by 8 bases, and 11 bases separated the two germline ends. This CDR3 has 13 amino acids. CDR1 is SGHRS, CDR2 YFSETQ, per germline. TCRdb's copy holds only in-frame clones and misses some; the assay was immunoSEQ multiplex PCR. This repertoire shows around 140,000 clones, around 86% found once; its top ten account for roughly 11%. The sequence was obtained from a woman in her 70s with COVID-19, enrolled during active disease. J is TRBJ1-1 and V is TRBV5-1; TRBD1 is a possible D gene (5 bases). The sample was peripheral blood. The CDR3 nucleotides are TGCGCCAGCAGCTTGGAAGGGGCGAGGGAAGCTTTCTTT. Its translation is CASSLEGAREAFF.